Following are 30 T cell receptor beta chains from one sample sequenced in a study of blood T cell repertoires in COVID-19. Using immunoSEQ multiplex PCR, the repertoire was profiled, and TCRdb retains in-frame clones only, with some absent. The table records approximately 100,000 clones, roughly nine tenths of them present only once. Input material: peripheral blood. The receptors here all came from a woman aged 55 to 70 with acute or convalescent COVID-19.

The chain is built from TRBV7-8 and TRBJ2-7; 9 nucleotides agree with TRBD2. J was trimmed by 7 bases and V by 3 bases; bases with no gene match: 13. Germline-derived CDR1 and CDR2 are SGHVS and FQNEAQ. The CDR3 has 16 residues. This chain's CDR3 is CASSLSAGGPAGEQYV. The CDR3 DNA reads TGTGCCAGCAGCTTGTCGGCGGGAGGGCCTGCAGGGGAGCAGTACGTC.

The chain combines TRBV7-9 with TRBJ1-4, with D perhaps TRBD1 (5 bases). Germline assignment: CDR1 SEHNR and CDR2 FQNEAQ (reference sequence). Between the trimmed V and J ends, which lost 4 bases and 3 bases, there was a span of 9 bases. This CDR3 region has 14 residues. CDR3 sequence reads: CASSSGLANEKLFF. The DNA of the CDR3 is TGTGCCAGCAGCTCAGGGTTAGCTAATGAAAAACTGTTTTTT. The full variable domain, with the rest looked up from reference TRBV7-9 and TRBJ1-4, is DTGVSQNPRHKITKRGQNVTFRCDPISEHNRLYWYRQTLGQGPEFLTYFQNEAQLEKSRLLSDRFSAERPKGSFSTLEIQRTEQGDSAMYLCASSSGLANEKLFFGSGTQLSVL.

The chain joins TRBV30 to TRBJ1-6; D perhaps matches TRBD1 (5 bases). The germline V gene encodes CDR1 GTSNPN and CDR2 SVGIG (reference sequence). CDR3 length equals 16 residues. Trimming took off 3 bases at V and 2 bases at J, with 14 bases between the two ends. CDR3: CAWSAPGKTYNSPLHF. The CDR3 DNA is TGTGCCTGGAGCGCGCCAGGGAAAACCTATAATTCACCCCTCCACTTT.

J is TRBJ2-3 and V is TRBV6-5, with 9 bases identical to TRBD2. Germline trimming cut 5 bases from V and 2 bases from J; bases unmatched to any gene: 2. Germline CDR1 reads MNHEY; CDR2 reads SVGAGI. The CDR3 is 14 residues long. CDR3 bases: TGTGCCAGCAGTCCGGGACTAGCCACAGATACGCAGTATTTT. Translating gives CASSPGLATDTQYF.

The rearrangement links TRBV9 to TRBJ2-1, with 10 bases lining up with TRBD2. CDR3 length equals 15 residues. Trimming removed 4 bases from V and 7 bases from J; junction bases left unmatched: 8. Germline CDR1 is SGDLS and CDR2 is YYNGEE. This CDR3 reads CASSPRAGGPNEQFF. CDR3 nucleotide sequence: TGTGCCAGCAGCCCTAGAGCGGGAGGGCCGAATGAGCAGTTCTTC.

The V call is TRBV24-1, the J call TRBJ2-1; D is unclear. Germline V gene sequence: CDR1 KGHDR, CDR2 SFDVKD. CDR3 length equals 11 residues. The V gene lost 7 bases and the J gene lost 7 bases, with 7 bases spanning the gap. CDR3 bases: TGTGCCACCAGCGAACTGAATGAGCAGTTCTTC. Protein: CATSELNEQFF.

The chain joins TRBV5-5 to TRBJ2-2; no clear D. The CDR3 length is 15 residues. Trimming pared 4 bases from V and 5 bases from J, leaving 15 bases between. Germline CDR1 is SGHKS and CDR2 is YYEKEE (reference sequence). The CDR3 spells CASSLRRLATGELFF. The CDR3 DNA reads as TGTGCCAGCAGCCTTCGCAGGCTCGCTACCGGGGAGCTGTTTTTT.

The CDR3 nucleotides are TGTGCCAGCAGCAAGGGAGGAGTGTTTTCCTACGAGCAGTACGTC. This translates into CASSKGGVFSYEQYV. The chain combines TRBV21-1 with TRBJ2-7; TRBD2 reflects the table's D call only, with no check against the DNA. TRBV21-1 is labeled a pseudogene. The CDR3 is made up of 15 amino acids.

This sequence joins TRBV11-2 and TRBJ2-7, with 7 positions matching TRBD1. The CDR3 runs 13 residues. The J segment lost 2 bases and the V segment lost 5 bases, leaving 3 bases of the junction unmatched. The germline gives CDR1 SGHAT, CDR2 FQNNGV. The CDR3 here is CASSPGTAYEQYF. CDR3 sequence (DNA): TGTGCCAGCAGCCCCGGGACAGCCTACGAGCAGTACTTC.

CDR3: CASSSRGGTAGGEQFF. CDR3 in DNA: TGTGCCAGTAGTTCAAGAGGAGGGACGGCCGGGGGGGAGCAGTTCTTC. The genes are TRBV19 and TRBJ2-1; 7 bases map to TRBD2. The CDR3 runs 16 residues. V lost 5 bases, J lost 10 bases, and 17 bases stayed unmatched. The germline V gene encodes CDR1 LNHDA and CDR2 SQIVND (reference sequence).

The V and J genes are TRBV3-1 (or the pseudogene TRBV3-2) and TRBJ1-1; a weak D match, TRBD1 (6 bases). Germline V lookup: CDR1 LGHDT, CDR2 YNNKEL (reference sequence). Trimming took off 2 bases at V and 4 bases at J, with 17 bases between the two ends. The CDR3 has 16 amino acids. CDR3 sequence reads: CASSQRVGGLGTEAFF. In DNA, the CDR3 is TGTGCCAGCAGCCAAAGAGTTGGGGGCTTGGGCACTGAAGCTTTCTTT.

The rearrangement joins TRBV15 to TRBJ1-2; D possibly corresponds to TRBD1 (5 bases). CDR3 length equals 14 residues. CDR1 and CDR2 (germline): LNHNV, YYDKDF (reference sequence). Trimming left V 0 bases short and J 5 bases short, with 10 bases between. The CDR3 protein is CATSREKGLYGYTF. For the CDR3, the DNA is TGTGCCACCAGCAGAGAGAAGGGGTTGTATGGCTACACCTTC. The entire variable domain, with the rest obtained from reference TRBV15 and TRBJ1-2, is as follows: DAMVIQNPRYQVTQFGKPVTLSCSQTLNHNVMYWYQQKSSQAPKLLFHYYDKDFNNEADTPDNFQSRRPNTSFCFLDIRSPGLGDTAMYLCATSREKGLYGYTFGSGTRLTVV.

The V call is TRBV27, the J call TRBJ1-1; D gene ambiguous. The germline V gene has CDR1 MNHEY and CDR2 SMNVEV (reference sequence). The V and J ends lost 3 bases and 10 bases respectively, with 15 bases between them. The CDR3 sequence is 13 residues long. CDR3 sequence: CASSFVGRARAFF. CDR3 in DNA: TGTGCCAGCAGTTTCGTGGGGAGGGCCAGAGCTTTCTTT.

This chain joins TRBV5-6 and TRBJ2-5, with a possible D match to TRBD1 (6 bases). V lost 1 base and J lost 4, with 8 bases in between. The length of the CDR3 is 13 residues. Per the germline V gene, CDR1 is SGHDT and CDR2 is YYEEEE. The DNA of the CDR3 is TGTGCCAGCAGCTTGTTCAGGGGAGAGACCCAGTACTTC. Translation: CASSLFRGETQYF.

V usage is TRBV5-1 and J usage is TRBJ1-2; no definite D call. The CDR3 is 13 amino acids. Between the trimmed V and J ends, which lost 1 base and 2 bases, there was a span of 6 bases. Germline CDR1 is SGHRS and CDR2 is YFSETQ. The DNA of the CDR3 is TGCGCCAGCAGCTTGACAGACAACTATGGCTACACCTTC. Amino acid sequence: CASSLTDNYGYTF.

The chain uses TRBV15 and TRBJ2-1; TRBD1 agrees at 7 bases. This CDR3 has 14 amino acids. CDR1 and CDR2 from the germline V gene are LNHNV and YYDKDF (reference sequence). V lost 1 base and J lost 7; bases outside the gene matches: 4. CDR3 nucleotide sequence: TGTGCCACCAGCAGAGCCCCAGGGGGAAATGAGCAGTTCTTC. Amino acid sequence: CATSRAPGGNEQFF.

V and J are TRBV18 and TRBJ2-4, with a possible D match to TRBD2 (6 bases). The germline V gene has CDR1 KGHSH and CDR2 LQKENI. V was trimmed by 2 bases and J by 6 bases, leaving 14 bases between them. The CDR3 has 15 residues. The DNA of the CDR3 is TGTGCCAGCTCACCATTGGAGGGGACGGGAAACATTCAGTACTTC. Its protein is CASSPLEGTGNIQYF.

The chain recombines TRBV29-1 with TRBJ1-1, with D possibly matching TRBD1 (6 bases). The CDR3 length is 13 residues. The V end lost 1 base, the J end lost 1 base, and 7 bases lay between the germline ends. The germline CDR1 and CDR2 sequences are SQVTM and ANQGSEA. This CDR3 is CSVEVGGNTEAFF. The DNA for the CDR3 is TGCAGCGTTGAAGTAGGGGGGAACACTGAAGCTTTCTTT.

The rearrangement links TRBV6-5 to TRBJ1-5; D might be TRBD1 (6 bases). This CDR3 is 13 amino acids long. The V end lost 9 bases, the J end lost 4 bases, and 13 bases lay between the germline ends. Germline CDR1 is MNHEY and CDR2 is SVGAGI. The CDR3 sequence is CASWGQPNQPQHF. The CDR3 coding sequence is TGTGCCAGTTGGGGGCAGCCTAATCAGCCCCAGCATTTT.

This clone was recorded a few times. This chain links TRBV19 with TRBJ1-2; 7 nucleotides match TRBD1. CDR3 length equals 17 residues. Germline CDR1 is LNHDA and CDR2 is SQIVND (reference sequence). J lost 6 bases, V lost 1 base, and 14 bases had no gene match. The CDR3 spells CASSIVSGQVSVHGYTF. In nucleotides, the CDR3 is TGTGCCAGTAGTATAGTATCCGGACAGGTTTCAGTACATGGCTACACCTTC. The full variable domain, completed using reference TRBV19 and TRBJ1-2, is DGGITQSPKYLFRKEGQNVTLSCEQNLNHDAMYWYRQDPGQGLRLIYYSQIVNDFQKGDIAEGYSVSREKKESFPLTVTSAQKNPTAFYLCASSIVSGQVSVHGYTFGSGTRLTVV.

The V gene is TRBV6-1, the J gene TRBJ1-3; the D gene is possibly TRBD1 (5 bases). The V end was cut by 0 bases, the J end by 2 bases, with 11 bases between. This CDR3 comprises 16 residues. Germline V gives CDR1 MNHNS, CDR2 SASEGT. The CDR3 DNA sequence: TGTGCCAGCAGTGAAGCGCTGGCAGGGCCTGGAAACACCATATATTTT. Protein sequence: CASSEALAGPGNTIYF.

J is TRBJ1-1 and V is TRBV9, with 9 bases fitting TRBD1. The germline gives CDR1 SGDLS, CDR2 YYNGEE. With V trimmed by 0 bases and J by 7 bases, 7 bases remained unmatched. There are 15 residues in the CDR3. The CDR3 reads CASSVGWDRAVEAFF. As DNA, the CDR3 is TGTGCCAGCAGCGTAGGTTGGGACAGGGCAGTTGAAGCTTTCTTT.

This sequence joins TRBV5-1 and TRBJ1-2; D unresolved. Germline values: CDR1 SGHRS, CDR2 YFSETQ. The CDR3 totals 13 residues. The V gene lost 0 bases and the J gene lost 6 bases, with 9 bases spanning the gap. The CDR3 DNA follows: TGCGCCAGCAGCTTGGGTCACGCAGATGGCTACACCTTC. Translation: CASSLGHADGYTF.

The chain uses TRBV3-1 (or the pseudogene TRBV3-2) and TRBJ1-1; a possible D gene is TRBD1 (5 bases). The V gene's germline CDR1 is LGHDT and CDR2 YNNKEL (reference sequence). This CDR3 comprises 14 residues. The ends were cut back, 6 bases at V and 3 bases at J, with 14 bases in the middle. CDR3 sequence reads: CASSLLGGDTEAFF. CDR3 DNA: TGTGCCAGCAGTCTTCTGGGAGGGGACACTGAAGCTTTCTTT.

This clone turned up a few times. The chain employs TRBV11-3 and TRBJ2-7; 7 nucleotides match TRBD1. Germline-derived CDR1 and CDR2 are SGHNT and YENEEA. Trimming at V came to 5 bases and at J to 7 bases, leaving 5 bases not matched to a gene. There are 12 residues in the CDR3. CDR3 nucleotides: TGTGCCAGCAGCCCGGACAGGCAGGAGCAGTACGTC. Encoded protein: CASSPDRQEQYV.

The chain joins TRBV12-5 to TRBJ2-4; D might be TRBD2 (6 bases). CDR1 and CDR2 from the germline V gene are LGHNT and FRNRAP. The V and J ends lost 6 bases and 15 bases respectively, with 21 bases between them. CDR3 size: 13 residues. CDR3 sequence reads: CASGKIAEIRGYF. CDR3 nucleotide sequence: TGTGCTAGTGGCAAAATAGCGGAGATAAGGGGGTACTTC.

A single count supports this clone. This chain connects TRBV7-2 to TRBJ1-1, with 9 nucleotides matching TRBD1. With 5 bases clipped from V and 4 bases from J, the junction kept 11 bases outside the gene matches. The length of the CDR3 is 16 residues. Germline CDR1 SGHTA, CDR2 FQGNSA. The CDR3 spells CASSGRTGVRGTEAFF. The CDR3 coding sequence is TGTGCCAGCAGCGGGCGGACAGGGGTGAGGGGCACTGAAGCTTTCTTT.

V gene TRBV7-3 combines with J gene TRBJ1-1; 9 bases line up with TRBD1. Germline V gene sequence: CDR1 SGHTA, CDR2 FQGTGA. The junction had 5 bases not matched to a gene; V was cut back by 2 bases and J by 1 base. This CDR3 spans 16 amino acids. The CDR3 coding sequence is TGTGCCAGCAGCTTAGCCGGGACAGGGCCGAACACTGAAGCTTTCTTT. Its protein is CASSLAGTGPNTEAFF.

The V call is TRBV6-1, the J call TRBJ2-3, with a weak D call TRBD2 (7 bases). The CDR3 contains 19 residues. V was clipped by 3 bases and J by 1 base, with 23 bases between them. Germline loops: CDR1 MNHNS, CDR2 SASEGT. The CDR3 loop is CASSEGGAPRRLGTDTQYF. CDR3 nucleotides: TGTGCCAGCAGTGAGGGGGGGGCGCCCCGGAGGTTGGGCACAGATACGCAGTATTTT.

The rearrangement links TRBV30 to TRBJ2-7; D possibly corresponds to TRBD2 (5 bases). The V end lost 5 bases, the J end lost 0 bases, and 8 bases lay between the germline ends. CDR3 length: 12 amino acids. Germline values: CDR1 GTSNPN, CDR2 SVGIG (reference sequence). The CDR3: CAWGGSSYEQYF. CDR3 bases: TGTGCCTGGGGAGGCAGCTCCTACGAGCAGTACTTC.